The 7 T cell receptor beta chains in this list originate from one sample, sequenced in a study of CD8+CD57+ T cells in acquired aplastic anemia. Previously, flow cytometry had revealed CD8+CD57+ cell expansion in the patients chosen for sequencing. Profiles of TCR beta VDJ and CDR3 were generated from a genomic DNA template. MiXCR, run by TCRdb on the reads, gives a single entry per CDR3 protein. Among more than 150,000 distinct CDR3 sequences listed, around 50% were seen once. The sequencing input was sorted CD4+, CD8+, or CD8+CD57+ T cells (not recorded which) from PBMCs. These receptors all come from a human donor with aplastic anemia.

The chain recombines TRBV15 with TRBJ1-5; possible D gene TRBD1, 6 bases. The ends were cut back, 5 bases at V and 4 bases at J, with 15 bases in the middle. The CDR3 extends over 15 amino acids. Germline V CDR1 and CDR2: LNHNV, YYDKDF (reference sequence). The CDR3 is CATSGLGATNQPQHF. CDR3 coding DNA: TGTGCCACCAGCGGGCTGGGGGCCACAAATCAGCCCCAGCATTTT.

V gene TRBV7-3 combines with J gene TRBJ2-2; no reliable D call. Trimming removed 3 bases from V and 3 bases from J, with 5 bases in between. The V gene's germline CDR1 is SGHTA and CDR2 FQGTGA. The CDR3 totals 13 residues. CDR3 DNA: TGTGCCAGCAGCTTCCGATACACCGGGGAGCTGTTTTTT. As protein: CASSFRYTGELFF.

The gene calls are TRBV5-6 and TRBJ1-3, with TRBD1 matching 7 bases. The germline V gene encodes CDR1 SGHDT and CDR2 YYEEEE. The CDR3 length is 16 residues. With 4 bases clipped from V and 0 bases from J, the junction kept 7 bases outside the gene matches. This CDR3 reads CASSPGQIISGNTIYF. CDR3 DNA sequence: TGTGCCAGCAGCCCGGGACAGATAATCTCTGGAAACACCATATATTTT. The variable domain in full, completed from reference TRBV5-6 and TRBJ1-3, reads DAGVTQSPTHLIKTRGQQVTLRCSPKSGHDTVSWYQQALGQGPQFIFQYYEEEERQRGNFPDRFSGHQFPNYSSELNVNALLLGDSALYLCASSPGQIISGNTIYFGEGSWLTVV.

This clonotype has ten or more counts. The rearrangement joins TRBV2 to TRBJ1-2; D is uncertain. The germline V gene encodes CDR1 SNHLY and CDR2 FYNNEI. The CDR3 covers 16 residues. Between the trimmed V and J ends, which lost 4 bases and 6 bases, there was a span of 21 bases. CDR3 amino acids: CASSGVGAPGFDGYTF. The CDR3 nucleotides are TGTGCCAGCAGTGGGGTCGGAGCTCCGGGTTTCGATGGCTACACCTTC.

The DNA for the CDR3 is TGTGCCACCAGCAGAGATACGACAGGAGATGAAAAACTGTTTTTT. This translates into CATSRDTTGDEKLFF. The chain links TRBV15 to TRBJ1-4; TRBD1 is a possible D gene (6 bases). Germline V gene sequence: CDR1 LNHNV, CDR2 YYDKDF (reference sequence). The germline V and J ends were trimmed by 0 bases and 6 bases, with 11 bases remaining between them. The CDR3 extends over 15 amino acids.

The chain combines TRBV7-2 with TRBJ1-2; possible D gene TRBD1, 5 bases. V was shortened by 7 bases and J by 7 bases, with 22 bases between the two germline ends. Germline V CDR1 and CDR2: SGHTA, FQGNSA. CDR3 size: 15 residues. CDR3 bases: TGTGCCAGCACCCTTCCATCGGGGCGAACGGGTGGCTACACCTTC. Translated, it gives CASTLPSGRTGGYTF.

This clonotype was observed a single time. This rearrangement joins TRBV12-3 or TRBV12-4 to TRBJ2-5; TRBD2 matches at 8 bases. The CDR3 is 15 residues long. V lost 3 bases to trimming and J lost 4 bases; unmatched junction nucleotides: 7. This CDR3 reads CASSLGDGRVETQYF. In DNA, the CDR3 is TGTGCCAGCAGTTTGGGGGACGGGAGGGTAGAGACCCAGTACTTC.